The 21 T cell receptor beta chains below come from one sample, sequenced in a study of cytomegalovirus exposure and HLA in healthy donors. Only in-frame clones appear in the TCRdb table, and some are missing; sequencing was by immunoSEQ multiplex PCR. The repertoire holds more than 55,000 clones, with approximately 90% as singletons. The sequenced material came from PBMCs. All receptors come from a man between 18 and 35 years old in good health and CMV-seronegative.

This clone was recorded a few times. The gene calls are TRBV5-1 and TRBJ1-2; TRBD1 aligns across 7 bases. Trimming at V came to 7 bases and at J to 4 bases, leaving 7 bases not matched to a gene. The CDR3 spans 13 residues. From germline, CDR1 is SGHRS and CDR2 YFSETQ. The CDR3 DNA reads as TGCGCCAGCGCATTGGGACAGCCCTATGGCTACACCTTC. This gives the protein CASALGQPYGYTF.

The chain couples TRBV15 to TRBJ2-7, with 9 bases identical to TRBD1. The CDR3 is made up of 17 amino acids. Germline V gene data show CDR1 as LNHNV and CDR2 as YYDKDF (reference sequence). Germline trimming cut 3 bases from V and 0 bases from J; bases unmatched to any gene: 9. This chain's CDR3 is CATSRFGGQGNSYEQYF. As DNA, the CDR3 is TGTGCCACCAGCAGGTTTGGCGGACAGGGGAACTCCTACGAGCAGTACTTC.

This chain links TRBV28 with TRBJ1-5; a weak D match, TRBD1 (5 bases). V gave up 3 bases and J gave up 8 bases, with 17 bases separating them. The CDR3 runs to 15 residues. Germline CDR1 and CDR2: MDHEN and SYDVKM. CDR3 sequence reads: CASSLQTGEWEPQHF. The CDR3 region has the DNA TGTGCCAGCAGTTTGCAAACGGGGGAATGGGAGCCCCAGCATTTT.

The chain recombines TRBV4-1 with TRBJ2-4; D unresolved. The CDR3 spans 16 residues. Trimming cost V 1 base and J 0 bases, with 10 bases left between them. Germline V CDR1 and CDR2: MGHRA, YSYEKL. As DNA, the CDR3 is TGCGCCAGCAGCCAAGGGGCCTTAATAGCCAAAAACATTCAGTACTTC. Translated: CASSQGALIAKNIQYF.

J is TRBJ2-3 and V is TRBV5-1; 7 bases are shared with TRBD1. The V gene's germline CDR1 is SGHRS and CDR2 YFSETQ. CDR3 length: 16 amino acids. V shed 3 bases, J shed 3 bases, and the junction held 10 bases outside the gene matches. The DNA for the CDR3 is TGCGCCAGCAGCTCGCCAGGGGGAGTAAGGACAGATACGCAGTATTTT. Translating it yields CASSSPGGVRTDTQYF.

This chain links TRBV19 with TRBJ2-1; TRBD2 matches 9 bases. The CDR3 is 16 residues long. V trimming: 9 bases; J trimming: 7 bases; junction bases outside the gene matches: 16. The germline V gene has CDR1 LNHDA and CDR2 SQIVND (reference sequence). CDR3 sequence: CASSPRASGKKNEQFF. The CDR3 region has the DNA TGTGCCAGCTCCCCCCGGGCTAGCGGGAAAAAGAATGAGCAGTTCTTC.

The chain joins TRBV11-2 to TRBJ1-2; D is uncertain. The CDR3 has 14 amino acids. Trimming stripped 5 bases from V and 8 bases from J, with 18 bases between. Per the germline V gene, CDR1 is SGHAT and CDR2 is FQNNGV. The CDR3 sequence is CASSMMAPREGYTF. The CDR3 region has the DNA TGTGCCAGCAGCATGATGGCACCTAGGGAGGGCTACACCTTC.

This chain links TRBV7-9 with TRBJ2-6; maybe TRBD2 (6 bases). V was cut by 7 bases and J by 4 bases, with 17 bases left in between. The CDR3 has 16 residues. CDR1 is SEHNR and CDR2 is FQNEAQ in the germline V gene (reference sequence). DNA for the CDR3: TGTGCCAGCACCAGGCGGGGAGCACCCGGGGCCAACGTCCTGACTTTC. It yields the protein CASTRRGAPGANVLTF.

The CDR3 DNA follows: TGTGCCAGCAGCTTACTGGACAGCTCTGGAAACACCATATATTTT. It encodes CASSLLDSSGNTIYF. The J gene is TRBJ1-3, the V gene TRBV9; D might be TRBD1 (6 bases). CDR3 size: 15 residues. Per germline, CDR1 SGDLS and CDR2 YYNGEE. Deletions cut 4 bases from V and 0 bases from J, with 11 bases between.

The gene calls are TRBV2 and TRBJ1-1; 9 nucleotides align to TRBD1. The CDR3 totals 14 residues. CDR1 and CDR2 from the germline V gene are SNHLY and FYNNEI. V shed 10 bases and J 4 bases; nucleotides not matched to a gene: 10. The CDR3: CATLLEQGATEAFF. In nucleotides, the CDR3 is TGTGCCACTTTACTAGAACAGGGGGCCACTGAAGCTTTCTTT.

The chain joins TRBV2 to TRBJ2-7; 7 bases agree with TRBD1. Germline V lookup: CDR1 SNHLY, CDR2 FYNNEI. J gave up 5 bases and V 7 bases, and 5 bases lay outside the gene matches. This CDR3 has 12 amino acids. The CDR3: CASIKQGNEQYF. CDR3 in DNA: TGTGCCAGCATTAAACAGGGGAACGAGCAGTACTTC.

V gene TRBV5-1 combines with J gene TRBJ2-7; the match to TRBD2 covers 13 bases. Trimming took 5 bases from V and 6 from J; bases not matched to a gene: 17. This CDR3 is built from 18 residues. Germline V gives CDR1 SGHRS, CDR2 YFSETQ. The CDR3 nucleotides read TGCGCCAGCAGTAAGTCCGGGACTAGCGGGACCGGACGCGGCGAGCAGTACTTC. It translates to CASSKSGTSGTGRGEQYF.

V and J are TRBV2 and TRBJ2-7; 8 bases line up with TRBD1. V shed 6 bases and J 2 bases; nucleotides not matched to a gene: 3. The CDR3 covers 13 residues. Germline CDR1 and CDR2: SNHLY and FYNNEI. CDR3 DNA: TGTGCCAGCAGCCAGGACAGGGCCTACGAGCAGTACTTC. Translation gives CASSQDRAYEQYF.

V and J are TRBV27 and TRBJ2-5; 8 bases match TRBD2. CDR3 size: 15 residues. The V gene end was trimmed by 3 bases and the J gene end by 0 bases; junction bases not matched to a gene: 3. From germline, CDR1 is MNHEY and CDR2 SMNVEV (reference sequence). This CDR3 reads CASSFGGAYQETQYF. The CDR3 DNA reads TGTGCCAGCAGTTTCGGGGGGGCGTACCAAGAGACCCAGTACTTC.

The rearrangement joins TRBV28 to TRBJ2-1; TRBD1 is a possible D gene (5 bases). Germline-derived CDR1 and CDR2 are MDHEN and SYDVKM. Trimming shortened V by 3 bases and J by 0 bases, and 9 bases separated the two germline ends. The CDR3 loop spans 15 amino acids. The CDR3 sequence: CASSLMQGSYNEQFF. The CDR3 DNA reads TGTGCCAGCAGTTTGATGCAGGGCTCCTACAATGAGCAGTTCTTC.

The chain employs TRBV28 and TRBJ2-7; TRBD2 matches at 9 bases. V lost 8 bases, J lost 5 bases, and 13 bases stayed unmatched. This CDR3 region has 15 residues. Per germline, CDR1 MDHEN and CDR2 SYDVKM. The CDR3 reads CASGGGASGINEQYF. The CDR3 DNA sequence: TGTGCCAGCGGAGGGGGAGCTAGCGGGATTAACGAGCAGTACTTC.

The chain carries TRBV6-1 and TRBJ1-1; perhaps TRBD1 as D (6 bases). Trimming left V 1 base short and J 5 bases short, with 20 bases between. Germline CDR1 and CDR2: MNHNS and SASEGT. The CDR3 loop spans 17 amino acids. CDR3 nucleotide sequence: TGTGCCAGCAGTGAAGATGGGGGGAGGGGGTTTCGGACTGAAGCTTTCTTT. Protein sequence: CASSEDGGRGFRTEAFF.

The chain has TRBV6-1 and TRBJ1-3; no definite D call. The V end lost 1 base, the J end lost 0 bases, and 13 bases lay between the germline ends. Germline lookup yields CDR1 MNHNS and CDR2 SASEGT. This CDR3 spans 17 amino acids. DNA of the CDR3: TGTGCCAGCAGTGAAGAACAGTCCGACCTCTCTGGAAACACCATATATTTT. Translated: CASSEEQSDLSGNTIYF.

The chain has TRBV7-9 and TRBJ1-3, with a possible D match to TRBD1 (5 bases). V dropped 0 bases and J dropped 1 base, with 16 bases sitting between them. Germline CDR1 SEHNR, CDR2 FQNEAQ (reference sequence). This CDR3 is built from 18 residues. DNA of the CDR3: TGTGCCAGCAGCTTAGCAGCAGGGCCTCTAGGATCTGGAAACACCATATATTTT. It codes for CASSLAAGPLGSGNTIYF.

The CDR3 loop is CASSAYGYTF. The CDR3 coding sequence is TGTGCCAGCTCTGCGTATGGCTACACCTTC. The V gene is TRBV2, the J gene TRBJ1-2, with D unclear. Trimming removed 8 bases from V and 5 bases from J, with 6 bases in between. CDR3 size: 10 residues. The germline gives CDR1 SNHLY, CDR2 FYNNEI.

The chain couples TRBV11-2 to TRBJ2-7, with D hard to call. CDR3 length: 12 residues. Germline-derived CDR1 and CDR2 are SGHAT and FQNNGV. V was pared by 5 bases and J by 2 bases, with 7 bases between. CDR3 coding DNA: TGTGCCAGCAGCGCGCCGACCTACGAGCAGTACTTC. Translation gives CASSAPTYEQYF.